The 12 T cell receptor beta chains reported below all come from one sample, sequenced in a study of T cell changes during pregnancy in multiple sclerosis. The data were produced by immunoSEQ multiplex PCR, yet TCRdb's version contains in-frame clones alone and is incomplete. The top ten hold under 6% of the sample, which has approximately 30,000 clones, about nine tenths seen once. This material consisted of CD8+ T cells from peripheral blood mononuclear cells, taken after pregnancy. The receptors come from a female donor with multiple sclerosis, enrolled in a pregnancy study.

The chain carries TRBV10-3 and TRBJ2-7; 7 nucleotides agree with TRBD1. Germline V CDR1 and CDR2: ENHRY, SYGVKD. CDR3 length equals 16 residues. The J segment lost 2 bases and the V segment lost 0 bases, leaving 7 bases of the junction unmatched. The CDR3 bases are TGTGCCATCAGTGAGTCGACAGACAGGGCCCCCTACGAGCAGTACTTC. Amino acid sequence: CAISESTDRAPYEQYF.

Here the CDR3 reads CASSDTDRGNQPQHF. The CDR3, as DNA: TGTGCCAGCAGTGATACGGACAGGGGAAATCAGCCCCAGCATTTT. This chain uses TRBV6-1 with TRBJ1-5, with 9 bases matching TRBD1. The length of the CDR3 is 15 residues. The V gene end was trimmed by 3 bases and the J gene end by 4 bases; junction bases not matched to a gene: 4. Per germline, CDR1 MNHNS and CDR2 SASEGT.

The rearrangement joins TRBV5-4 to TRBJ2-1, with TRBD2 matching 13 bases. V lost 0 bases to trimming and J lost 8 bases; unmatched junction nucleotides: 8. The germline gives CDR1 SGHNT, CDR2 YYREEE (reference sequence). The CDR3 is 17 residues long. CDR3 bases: TGTGCCAGCAGCTTGGCGCCGGGACTAGCGGGGTTCGATGAGCAGTTCTTC. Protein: CASSLAPGLAGFDEQFF.

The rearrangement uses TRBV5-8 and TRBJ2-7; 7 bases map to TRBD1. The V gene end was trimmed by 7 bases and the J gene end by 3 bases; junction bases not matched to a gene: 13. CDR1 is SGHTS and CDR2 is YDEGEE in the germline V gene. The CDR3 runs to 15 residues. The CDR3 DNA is TGTGCCAGCTCGATGTGGGGGACAGTACACTACGAGCAGTACTTC. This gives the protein CASSMWGTVHYEQYF. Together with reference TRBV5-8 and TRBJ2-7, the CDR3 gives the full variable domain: EAGVTQSPTHLIKTRGQQATLRCSPISGHTSVYWYQQALGLGLQFLLWYDEGEERNRGNFPPRFSGRQFPNYSSELNVNALELEDSALYLCASSMWGTVHYEQYFGPGTRLTVT.

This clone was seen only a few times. CDR3 in amino acids: CASSSRDSYNSPLHF. The CDR3, as DNA: TGTGCCAGCAGCTCCCGGGACAGTTATAATTCACCCCTCCACTTT. This sequence joins TRBV7-2 and TRBJ1-6, with 7 bases matching TRBD1. The CDR3 length is 15 residues. The V and J ends lost 4 bases and 4 bases, in that order; junction bases with no gene match: 4. Germline V gene data show CDR1 as SGHTA and CDR2 as FQGNSA.

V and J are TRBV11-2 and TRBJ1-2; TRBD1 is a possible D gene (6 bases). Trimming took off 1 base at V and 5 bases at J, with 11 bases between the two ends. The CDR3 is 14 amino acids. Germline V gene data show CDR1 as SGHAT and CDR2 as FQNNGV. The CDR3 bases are TGTGCCAGCAGCTTAGGGGGGGGCCGGTATGGCTACACCTTC. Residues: CASSLGGGRYGYTF.

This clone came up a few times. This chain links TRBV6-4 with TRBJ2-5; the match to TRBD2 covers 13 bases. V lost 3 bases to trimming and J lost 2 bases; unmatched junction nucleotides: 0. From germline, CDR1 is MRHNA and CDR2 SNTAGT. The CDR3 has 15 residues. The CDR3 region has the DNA TGTGCCAGCAGTGAACTAGCGGGGGGGCAAGAGACCCAGTACTTC. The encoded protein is CASSELAGGQETQYF.

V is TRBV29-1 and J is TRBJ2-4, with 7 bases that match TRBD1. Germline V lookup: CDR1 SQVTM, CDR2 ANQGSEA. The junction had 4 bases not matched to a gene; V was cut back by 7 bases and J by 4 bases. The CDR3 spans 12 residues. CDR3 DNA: TGCAGCGCAAAGGGACAGAAAAACATTCAGTACTTC. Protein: CSAKGQKNIQYF. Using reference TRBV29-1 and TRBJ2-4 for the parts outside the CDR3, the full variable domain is SAVISQKPSRDICQRGTSLTIQCQVDSQVTMMFWYRQQPGQSLTLIATANQGSEATYESGFVIDKFPISRPNLTFSTLTVSNMSPEDSSIYLCSAKGQKNIQYFGAGTRLSVL.

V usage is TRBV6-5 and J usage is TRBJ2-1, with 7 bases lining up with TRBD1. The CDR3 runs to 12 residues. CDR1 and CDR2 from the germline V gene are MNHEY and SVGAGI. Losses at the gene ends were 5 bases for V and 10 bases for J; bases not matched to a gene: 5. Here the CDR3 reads CASSPRDSEQFF. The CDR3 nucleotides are TGTGCCAGCAGTCCCCGGGACAGCGAGCAGTTCTTC.

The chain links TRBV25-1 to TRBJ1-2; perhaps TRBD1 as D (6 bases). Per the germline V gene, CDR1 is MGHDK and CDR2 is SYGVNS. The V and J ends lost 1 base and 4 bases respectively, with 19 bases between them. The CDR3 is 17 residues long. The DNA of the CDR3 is TGTGCCAGCAGTGAATTGGACAGCCTCGACCCCATCTATGGCTACACCTTC. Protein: CASSELDSLDPIYGYTF.

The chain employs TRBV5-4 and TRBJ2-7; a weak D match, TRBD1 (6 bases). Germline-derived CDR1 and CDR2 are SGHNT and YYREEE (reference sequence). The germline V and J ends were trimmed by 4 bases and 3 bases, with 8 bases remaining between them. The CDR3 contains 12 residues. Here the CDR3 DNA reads TGTGCCAGCAGCCCGACAGGCTACGAGCAGTACTTC. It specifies CASSPTGYEQYF.

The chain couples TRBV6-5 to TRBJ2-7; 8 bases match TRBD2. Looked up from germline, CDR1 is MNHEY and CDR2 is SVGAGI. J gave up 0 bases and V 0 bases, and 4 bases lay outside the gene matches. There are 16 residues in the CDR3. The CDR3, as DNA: TGTGCCAGCAGTTACTCCCAAGCGGGGGCCTCCTACGAGCAGTACTTC. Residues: CASSYSQAGASYEQYF.